Presented here are 14 T cell receptor beta chains from one specimen sequenced in a study of shared clonotypes between healthy human individuals. Sequenced by immunoSEQ multiplex PCR; TCRdb stores in-frame clones only, minus some. The sample lists around 1.1 million clones, approximately 80% occurring once. Sequenced sample: memory CD4+ T cells from PBMCs. Subset given: CD45RA-negative fraction. The receptors originated from a man younger than 30 in good health. Some clones in this sample may be carry-over from other donors' samples.

The chain links TRBV30 to TRBJ2-2; TRBD1 is a possible D gene (5 bases). Trimming pared 1 base from V and 6 bases from J, leaving 12 bases between. CDR1 GTSNPN and CDR2 SVGIG come from the germline V gene (reference sequence). This CDR3 has 14 amino acids. CDR3 coding DNA: TGTGCCTGGAGTGGACAGTGGGTGGCCGGGGAGCTGTTTTTT. It is translated as CAWSGQWVAGELFF.

CDR3 loop: CSVDQGRAFF. DNA for the CDR3: TGCAGCGTTGATCAGGGGAGAGCTTTCTTT. J is TRBJ1-1 and V is TRBV29-1; D possibly corresponds to TRBD1 (6 bases). This CDR3 contains 10 residues. Trimming pared 3 bases from V and 10 bases from J, leaving 9 bases between. The germline V gene has CDR1 SQVTM and CDR2 ANQGSEA.

The chain uses TRBV28 and TRBJ2-1, with D possibly being TRBD2 (6 bases). This CDR3 has 14 amino acids. V lost 6 bases to trimming and J lost 5 bases, with 14 bases between them. Germline V CDR1 and CDR2: MDHEN, SYDVKM. The CDR3 loop reads CASREPGLHNEQFF. The CDR3 DNA reads TGTGCCAGCAGAGAACCGGGACTCCACAATGAGCAGTTCTTC.

Worth noting for this clone: Other nucleotide sequences in the sample specify the same CDR3. J is TRBJ1-4 and V is TRBV7-9; the D is unclear. Germline CDR1 and CDR2: SEHNR and FQNEAQ (reference sequence). Trimming removed 1 base from V and 8 bases from J, with 8 bases in between. The CDR3 extends over 13 amino acids. CDR3 loop: CASSLVGVEKLFF. The CDR3 DNA sequence: TGTGCCAGCAGCTTAGTTGGGGTCGAAAAACTGTTTTTT.

The gene calls are TRBV6-1 and TRBJ2-1, with 13 bases fitting TRBD2. CDR1 and CDR2 from the germline V gene are MNHNS and SASEGT. Trimming cost V 10 bases and J 7 bases; bases outside gene matches: 7. The CDR3 extends over 14 amino acids. CDR3 sequence reads: CATRTSGSRNEQFF. The CDR3 DNA reads TGTGCCACCCGGACTAGCGGGAGTAGGAATGAGCAGTTCTTC.

V gene TRBV5-1 combines with J gene TRBJ2-7, with TRBD2 identical over 7 bases. There are 14 residues in the CDR3. Germline CDR1 and CDR2: SGHRS and YFSETQ. The V gene end was trimmed by 5 bases and the J gene end by 4 bases; junction bases not matched to a gene: 9. CDR3 nucleotide sequence: TGCGCCAGCAGATTGATAGCGGGCGGGTACGAGCAGTACTTC. The encoded protein is CASRLIAGGYEQYF. The full variable domain, in which reference TRBV5-1 and TRBJ2-7 provide the parts outside the CDR3, is KAGVTQTPRYLIKTRGQQVTLSCSPISGHRSVSWYQQTPGQGLQFLFEYFSETQRNKGNFPGRFSGRQFSNSRSEMNVSTLELGDSALYLCASRLIAGGYEQYFGPGTRLTVT.

The chain combines TRBV2 with TRBJ1-5; D remains unclear. V lost 3 bases and J 2 bases, leaving 8 bases between the germline ends. The CDR3 loop spans 14 amino acids. Germline CDR1 is SNHLY and CDR2 is FYNNEI. The CDR3 bases are TGTGCCAGCAGTGAGAAGGACCGCAATCAGCCCCAGCATTTT. Translating gives CASSEKDRNQPQHF. Full variable domain (outside the CDR3, taken from reference TRBV2 and TRBJ1-5): EPEVTQTPSHQVTQMGQEVILRCVPISNHLYFYWYRQILGQKVEFLVSFYNNEISEKSEIFDDQFSVERPDGSNFTLKIRSTKLEDSAMYFCASSEKDRNQPQHFGDGTRLSIL.

This rearrangement joins TRBV5-8 to TRBJ1-1; D gene uncertain. This CDR3 spans 8 amino acids. CDR1 and CDR2 from the germline V gene are SGHTS and YDEGEE. Trimming took off 6 bases at V and 13 bases at J, with 7 bases between the two ends. CDR3 DNA: TGTGCCAGCACCTTCGATTTCTTT. Its translation is CASTFDFF.

This chain joins TRBV11-2 and TRBJ1-4; D not certain. Germline CDR1 and CDR2: SGHAT and FQNNGV. V was pared by 5 bases and J by 8 bases, with 21 bases between. The CDR3 loop spans 16 amino acids. CDR3 protein: CASSVRNHRGGEKLFF. DNA for the CDR3: TGTGCCAGCAGCGTCCGGAACCATCGGGGTGGGGAAAAACTGTTTTTT.

In DNA form, the CDR3 reads TGTGCCACCTACGTGAACACTGAAGCTTTCTTT. As protein: CATYVNTEAFF. The rearrangement uses TRBV6-6 and TRBJ1-1; D remains unclear. Trimming pared 10 bases from V and 0 bases from J, leaving 6 bases between. The CDR3 extends over 11 amino acids. CDR1 MNHNY and CDR2 SVGAGI come from the germline V gene (reference sequence).

The sample holds many counts of this clone. The chain is built from TRBV7-9 and TRBJ1-5; D remains ambiguous. Germline CDR1 SEHNR, CDR2 FQNEAQ (reference sequence). Trimming took off 8 bases at V and 0 bases at J, with 14 bases between the two ends. The CDR3 extends over 15 amino acids. The CDR3 here is CASSPQSISNQPQHF. The CDR3 DNA is TGTGCCAGCTCGCCCCAGTCTATTAGCAATCAGCCCCAGCATTTT.

This clone was seen once. The J gene is TRBJ1-1, the V gene TRBV6-6, with 8 bases identical to TRBD1. This CDR3 is 11 amino acids long. CDR1 is MNHNY, CDR2 SVGAGI, per germline (reference sequence). Trimming took 11 bases from V and 6 from J; bases not matched to a gene: 5. CDR3 region: CAGQGQAEAFF. For the CDR3, the DNA is TGTGCCGGCCAGGGACAGGCTGAAGCTTTCTTT.

The gene calls are TRBV28 and TRBJ1-1; 9 bases are a match to TRBD1. The CDR3 sequence is 16 residues long. CDR1 is MDHEN, CDR2 SYDVKM, per germline. The V segment lost 2 bases and the J segment 1 base; nucleotides outside the gene matches: 5. DNA of the CDR3: TGTGCCAGCAGTTTAGTACAGGGGGCGGGGAACACTGAAGCTTTCTTT. Its protein is CASSLVQGAGNTEAFF.

V and J are TRBV2 and TRBJ2-5; 9 nucleotides agree with TRBD1. The J call may be faulty, since TRBJ2-7 better matches the DNA end. Germline V CDR1 and CDR2: SNHLY, FYNNEI. This CDR3 is 15 amino acids long. The CDR3 DNA sequence: TGTGCCAGCAGTGAAATCGGGACAGGGAAGCACGAGCAGTACTTC. Its translation: CASSEIGTGKHEQYF.